The 22 T cell receptor beta chains in this list originate from one sample, sequenced in a study of cytomegalovirus exposure and HLA in healthy donors. Assay: immunoSEQ multiplex PCR; the TCRdb copy retains only in-frame clones and omits some. The sample lists about 130,000 clones, roughly 95% occurring once. The sample taken for sequencing was PBMCs. These receptors all come from a man younger than 30 in good health and CMV-seronegative.

The V call is TRBV7-3, the J call TRBJ2-1, with TRBD1 identical over 9 bases. The CDR3 covers 15 residues. Trimming at V came to 1 base and at J to 8 bases, leaving 6 bases not matched to a gene. Germline CDR1 SGHTA, CDR2 FQGTGA. CDR3 amino acids: CASSLRGQGGDEQFF. The CDR3 DNA reads TGTGCCAGCAGCTTAAGGGGACAGGGAGGCGATGAGCAGTTCTTC.

This chain links TRBV29-1 with TRBJ1-1; D possibly corresponds to TRBD1 (5 bases). V was shortened by 4 bases and J by 6 bases, with 12 bases between the two germline ends. Looked up from germline, CDR1 is SQVTM and CDR2 is ANQGSEA. The length of the CDR3 is 12 residues. CDR3 bases: TGCAGCGTTGGGAGAAGGGGCGCTGAAGCTTTCTTT. Amino acids: CSVGRRGAEAFF. The complete variable domain, with remaining parts taken from reference TRBV29-1 and TRBJ1-1, reads SAVISQKPSRDICQRGTSLTIQCQVDSQVTMMFWYRQQPGQSLTLIATANQGSEATYESGFVIDKFPISRPNLTFSTLTVSNMSPEDSSIYLCSVGRRGAEAFFGQGTRLTVV.

Remarks on this clone: The same CDR3 arises from other DNA sequences in this sample as well. V gene TRBV11-3 combines with J gene TRBJ1-1; 8 bases agree with TRBD1. Germline loops: CDR1 SGHNT, CDR2 YENEEA. CDR3 size: 15 residues. Germline trimming cut 4 bases from V and 0 bases from J; bases unmatched to any gene: 4. The DNA of the CDR3 is TGTGCCAGCAGCTCCCGACAGGGGTTGAACACTGAAGCTTTCTTT. It encodes CASSSRQGLNTEAFF.

In regard to this clone: Other DNA sequences from this sample encode an identical CDR3 as well. The chain joins TRBV7-3 to TRBJ1-5, with 8 nucleotides matching TRBD1. The V gene's germline CDR1 is SGHTA and CDR2 FQGTGA. The CDR3 totals 13 residues. The V gene end was trimmed by 5 bases and the J gene end by 6 bases; junction bases not matched to a gene: 3. This CDR3 is CASSPDRGQPQHF. The CDR3 DNA follows: TGTGCCAGCAGCCCAGACAGGGGTCAGCCCCAGCATTTT.

The chain couples TRBV2 to TRBJ2-3; D is perhaps TRBD2 (5 bases). This CDR3 is built from 14 residues. V was shortened by 3 bases and J by 2 bases, with 9 bases between the two germline ends. From germline, CDR1 is SNHLY and CDR2 FYNNEI. This CDR3 is CASSEEADTDTQYF. In nucleotides, the CDR3 is TGTGCCAGCAGTGAGGAAGCGGACACAGATACGCAGTATTTT.

The gene calls are TRBV28 and TRBJ2-1; 7 bases match TRBD2. After removal of 5 bases from V and 8 bases from J, the junction contained 15 bases not matched to a gene. Germline V gene lookup returns CDR1 MDHEN and CDR2 SYDVKM. This CDR3 contains 16 residues. The CDR3 reads CASSPPGRVVRDEQFF. The CDR3 nucleotides read TGTGCCAGCAGTCCCCCGGGGAGGGTTGTCCGTGATGAGCAGTTCTTC.

This clone appeared once. The chain joins TRBV19 to TRBJ2-1; 8 bases fit TRBD2. The length of the CDR3 is 17 residues. The V gene end was trimmed by 4 bases and the J gene end by 4 bases; junction bases not matched to a gene: 12. Germline CDR1 and CDR2: LNHDA and SQIVND (reference sequence). The CDR3 bases are TGTGCCAGTAGTACCCTTACGGCGGGAGGAGGATACAATGAGCAGTTCTTC. It yields the protein CASSTLTAGGGYNEQFF. The entire variable domain, with the rest obtained from reference TRBV19 and TRBJ2-1, is as follows: DGGITQSPKYLFRKEGQNVTLSCEQNLNHDAMYWYRQDPGQGLRLIYYSQIVNDFQKGDIAEGYSVSREKKESFPLTVTSAQKNPTAFYLCASSTLTAGGGYNEQFFGPGTRLTVL.

The sample holds one count of this clone. The V and J genes are TRBV28 and TRBJ1-5, with D unclear. From germline, CDR1 is MDHEN and CDR2 SYDVKM. The CDR3 length is 12 residues. V shed 6 bases and J shed 4 bases, with 7 bases lying between them. In nucleotides, the CDR3 is TGTGCCAGCAGGGCACCGAATCAGCCCCAGCATTTT. This translates into CASRAPNQPQHF.

The chain employs TRBV7-2 and TRBJ1-3, with D tentatively TRBD1 (5 bases). The V gene's germline CDR1 is SGHTA and CDR2 FQGNSA. The ends were cut back, 4 bases at V and 8 bases at J, with 27 bases in the middle. This CDR3 is 18 amino acids long. The CDR3 loop is CASSSTVYDALLDYTIYF. In nucleotides, the CDR3 is TGTGCCAGCAGCTCGACAGTATATGATGCGTTATTGGATTACACCATATATTTT.

This chain links TRBV28 with TRBJ2-5; tentative D call: TRBD2 (5 bases). The length of the CDR3 is 16 residues. Germline values: CDR1 MDHEN, CDR2 SYDVKM. V was pared by 10 bases and J by 5 bases, with 26 bases between. The CDR3 loop reads CATRGGRTKGWETQYF. CDR3 bases: TGTGCCACCCGAGGCGGGCGCACTAAAGGGTGGGAGACCCAGTACTTC.

The chain joins TRBV7-7 to TRBJ1-5; D remains unclear. The CDR3 loop spans 9 amino acids. Germline CDR1 and CDR2: SSHAT and FNYEAQ (reference sequence). V was trimmed by 8 bases and J by 9 bases, leaving 5 bases between them. In DNA, the CDR3 is TGTGCCAGCTCATGGCCCCAGCATTTT. It codes for CASSWPQHF.

The rearrangement joins TRBV7-2 to TRBJ1-2; D is unresolved. Germline CDR1 is SGHTA and CDR2 is FQGNSA. V lost 1 base to trimming and J lost 2 bases, with 17 bases between them. The CDR3 sequence is 17 residues long. The CDR3 loop reads CASSLEVPTPGNYGYTF. CDR3 sequence (DNA): TGTGCCAGCAGCTTAGAGGTCCCTACACCCGGGAACTATGGCTACACCTTC.

V is TRBV27 and J is TRBJ2-5, with 8 nucleotides matching TRBD2. V shed 6 bases, J shed 9 bases, and the junction held 12 bases outside the gene matches. Germline-derived CDR1 and CDR2 are MNHEY and SMNVEV (reference sequence). This CDR3 is built from 14 residues. CDR3: CASSPLASAGAQYF. DNA of the CDR3: TGTGCCAGCAGCCCGCTAGCGTCAGCGGGGGCCCAGTACTTC.

V usage is TRBV9 and J usage is TRBJ2-5; D is uncertain. Deletions cut 3 bases from V and 0 bases from J, with 18 bases between. Germline CDR1 is SGDLS and CDR2 is YYNGEE. The CDR3 is 17 residues long. The CDR3 DNA is TGTGCCAGCAGCGGACAAAAGACCCCGCCGTACCAAGAGACCCAGTACTTC. Translated, it gives CASSGQKTPPYQETQYF.

This chain connects TRBV5-1 to TRBJ2-5; a weak D match, TRBD2 (5 bases). Between the trimmed V and J ends, which lost 3 bases and 4 bases, there was a span of 13 bases. The CDR3 is 14 residues long. In germline, CDR1 is SGHRS, CDR2 YFSETQ. The CDR3 loop reads CASSSTRGGETQYF. The DNA of the CDR3 is TGCGCCAGCAGCTCGACCCGGGGTGGAGAGACCCAGTACTTC.

J is TRBJ1-5 and V is TRBV2; 7 bases map to TRBD1. The CDR3 length is 13 residues. V lost 8 bases, J lost 7 bases, and 8 bases stayed unmatched. CDR1 and CDR2 (germline): SNHLY, FYNNEI. The CDR3 DNA is TGTGCCAGCCGGCAGGGGGAAGACCAGCCCCAGCATTTT. Its translation: CASRQGEDQPQHF.

V gene TRBV9 combines with J gene TRBJ2-1; 8 bases map to TRBD2. CDR3 length: 16 amino acids. Losses at the gene ends were 0 bases for V and 6 bases for J; bases not matched to a gene: 8. CDR1 SGDLS and CDR2 YYNGEE come from the germline V gene. As DNA, the CDR3 is TGTGCCAGCAGCGTAGATACCGGGAGGGCTGGCAATGAGCAGTTCTTC. Its translation is CASSVDTGRAGNEQFF.

The chain combines TRBV9 with TRBJ1-2; D not resolved. Trimming removed 3 bases from V and 7 bases from J, with 13 bases in between. In germline, CDR1 is SGDLS, CDR2 YYNGEE. The CDR3 runs 13 residues. CDR3 loop: CASSEVGRGGYTF. The DNA of the CDR3 is TGTGCCAGCAGCGAGGTGGGTCGAGGTGGCTACACCTTC.

The genes are TRBV7-9 and TRBJ2-3; no reliable D call. CDR1 is SEHNR, CDR2 FQNEAQ, per germline (reference sequence). Trimming shortened V by 1 base and J by 2 bases, and 10 bases separated the two germline ends. The CDR3 is 15 amino acids. Here the CDR3 reads CASSLGLADTDTQYF. The CDR3 coding sequence is TGTGCCAGCAGCTTAGGATTAGCAGACACAGATACGCAGTATTTT.

The chain employs TRBV11-3 and TRBJ2-3; D gene ambiguous. V lost 8 bases, J lost 2 bases, and 14 bases lay in between. The CDR3 runs 14 residues. Germline loops: CDR1 SGHNT, CDR2 YENEEA. The CDR3 loop is CASAVSTFTDTQYF. DNA for the CDR3: TGTGCCAGCGCCGTTTCTACCTTCACAGATACGCAGTATTTT. Drawing the rest from reference TRBV11-3 and TRBJ2-3, the complete variable domain is EAGVVQSPRYKIIEKKQPVAFWCNPISGHNTLYWYLQNLGQGPELLIRYENEEAVDDSQLPKDRFSAERLKGVDSTLKIQPAELGDSAVYLCASAVSTFTDTQYFGPGTRLTVL.

Only a few counts were recorded for this clone. The CDR3 spells CASSLPQRDYEQYF. In DNA, the CDR3 is TGTGCCAGCAGCCTTCCACAGCGGGACTACGAGCAGTACTTC. The rearrangement links TRBV14 to TRBJ2-7, with 7 positions matching TRBD2. The CDR3 covers 14 residues. Germline V gene sequence: CDR1 SGHDN, CDR2 FVKESK. V was pared by 4 bases and J by 3 bases, with 6 bases of the junction left unmatched.

This clone came up once. The chain employs TRBV11-3 and TRBJ1-2; D is perhaps TRBD1 (5 bases). Between the trimmed V and J ends, which lost 8 bases and 2 bases, there was a span of 27 bases. Germline V CDR1 and CDR2: SGHNT, YENEEA. The CDR3 consists of 18 residues. The DNA for the CDR3 is TGTGCCAGCGAGTTGCCAGGGCATTGCCGCGGATTAAACTATGGCTACACCTTC. Translating gives CASELPGHCRGLNYGYTF.